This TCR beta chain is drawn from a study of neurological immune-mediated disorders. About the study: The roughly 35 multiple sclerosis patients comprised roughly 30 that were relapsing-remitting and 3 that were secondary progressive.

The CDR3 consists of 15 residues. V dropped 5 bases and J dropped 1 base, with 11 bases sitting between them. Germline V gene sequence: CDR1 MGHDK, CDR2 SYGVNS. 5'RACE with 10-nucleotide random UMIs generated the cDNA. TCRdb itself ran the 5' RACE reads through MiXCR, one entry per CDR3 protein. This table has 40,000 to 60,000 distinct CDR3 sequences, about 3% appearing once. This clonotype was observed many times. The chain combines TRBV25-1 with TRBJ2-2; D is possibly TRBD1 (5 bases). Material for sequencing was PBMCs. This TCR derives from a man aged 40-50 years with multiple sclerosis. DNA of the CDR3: TGTGCCAGCAGTATACGAACAGGGAACACCGGGGAGCTGTTTTTT. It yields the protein CASSIRTGNTGELFF.